The 32 T cell receptor beta chains in this list originate from one sample, sequenced in a study of blood T cell repertoires in COVID-19. Clones were read by immunoSEQ multiplex PCR, and TCRdb kept only the in-frame ones, dropping some. The sample yields about 140,000 clones, around 80% seen once. Sequencing was performed on peripheral blood. The receptor source for this set is a man between 60 and 70 years old with acute or convalescent COVID-19.

The gene calls are TRBV11-2 and TRBJ2-2; the D gene is possibly TRBD1 (5 bases). CDR1 is SGHAT, CDR2 FQNNGV, per germline. Trimming pared 0 bases from V and 2 bases from J, leaving 10 bases between. This CDR3 has 16 amino acids. CDR3 nucleotides: TGTGCCAGCAGCTTAGAGAAGGGGCCTAACACCGGGGAGCTGTTTTTT. It codes for CASSLEKGPNTGELFF.

This clone has only a few counts. The junction differs from germline at one of its ends, possibly a read error. J is TRBJ2-2 and V is TRBV7-2; perhaps TRBD1 as D (5 bases). CDR3 length equals 14 residues. CDR1 SGHTA and CDR2 FQGNSA come from the germline V gene. The CDR3 sequence: CASSLGANTGELFF. CDR3 DNA: TGTGCCAGCAGTTTAGGGGCAAACACCGGGGAGCTGTTTTTT.

The chain is built from TRBV11-3 and TRBJ2-5; possible D gene TRBD1, 7 bases. Trimming removed 5 bases at V and 0 bases at J, with 13 bases between. Germline assignment: CDR1 SGHNT and CDR2 YENEEA. The CDR3 length is 15 residues. Here the CDR3 reads CASSPGDSHQETQYF. CDR3 nucleotides: TGTGCCAGCAGCCCGGGGGACAGTCACCAAGAGACCCAGTACTTC. The whole variable domain, remainder taken from reference TRBV11-3 and TRBJ2-5, is EAGVVQSPRYKIIEKKQPVAFWCNPISGHNTLYWYLQNLGQGPELLIRYENEEAVDDSQLPKDRFSAERLKGVDSTLKIQPAELGDSAVYLCASSPGDSHQETQYFGPGTRLLVL.

This clone was counted many times. As DNA, the CDR3 is TGTGCCAGCACCAAAGAAGACACTTCTCTCTACGAGCAGTACTTC. As protein: CASTKEDTSLYEQYF. The V gene is TRBV21-1, the J gene TRBJ2-7; the DNA was not compared with TRBD1, the D call given in the table. TRBV21-1 is deemed a pseudogene. The CDR3 has 15 residues.

The rearrangement joins TRBV6-1 to TRBJ2-5; 7 nucleotides line up with TRBD1. This CDR3 contains 15 residues. Germline V gene sequence: CDR1 MNHNS, CDR2 SASEGT. V was pared by 3 bases and J by 5 bases, with 9 bases of the junction left unmatched. This chain's CDR3 is CASSDPGQPGETQYF. As DNA, the CDR3 is TGTGCCAGCAGTGACCCGGGACAGCCCGGGGAGACCCAGTACTTC.

The chain is built from TRBV9 and TRBJ1-1; tentative D call: TRBD1 (6 bases). CDR1 and CDR2 (germline): SGDLS, YYNGEE. V was pared by 4 bases and J by 3 bases, with 10 bases between. The CDR3 loop spans 13 amino acids. The CDR3: CASSLGQYTEAFF. CDR3 nucleotides: TGTGCCAGCAGCTTAGGACAGTACACTGAAGCTTTCTTT.

The chain joins TRBV27 to TRBJ2-7, with 7 bases matching TRBD1. Germline V CDR1 and CDR2: MNHEY, SMNVEV (reference sequence). J lost 1 base, V lost 8 bases, and 5 bases had no gene match. This CDR3 has 13 amino acids. CDR3 protein: CASSLGQSYEQYF. For the CDR3, the DNA is TGTGCCAGCTCCCTGGGACAGTCCTACGAGCAGTACTTC.

V gene TRBV18 combines with J gene TRBJ1-1; D not certain. Germline assignment: CDR1 KGHSH and CDR2 LQKENI. The CDR3 has 14 amino acids. Deletions cut 2 bases from V and 2 bases from J, with 9 bases between. This CDR3 is CASSPGAENTEAFF. CDR3 coding DNA: TGTGCCAGCTCACCAGGAGCAGAAAACACTGAAGCTTTCTTT.

This clone came up once. This sequence joins TRBV6-1 and TRBJ1-6, with D maybe TRBD1 (5 bases). The V end was cut by 2 bases, the J end by 6 bases, with 8 bases between. Germline assignment: CDR1 MNHNS and CDR2 SASEGT. The CDR3 length is 14 residues. This chain's CDR3 is CASSEQGGNSPLHF. As DNA, the CDR3 is TGTGCCAGCAGTGAACAGGGAGGTAATTCACCCCTCCACTTT.

V is TRBV27 and J is TRBJ2-7; 9 bases match TRBD1. The J segment lost 4 bases and the V segment lost 5 bases, leaving 18 bases of the junction unmatched. This CDR3 has 18 residues. CDR1 and CDR2 (germline): MNHEY, SMNVEV (reference sequence). The CDR3 sequence: CASSPPGQGFNKPYEQYF. The CDR3 DNA is TGTGCCAGCAGTCCTCCGGGACAGGGTTTCAACAAGCCTTACGAGCAGTACTTC.

This chain uses TRBV10-3 with TRBJ1-2; TRBD1 aligns across 8 bases. Germline CDR1 reads ENHRY; CDR2 reads SYGVKD. V lost 8 bases, J lost 8 bases, and 16 bases stayed unmatched. CDR3 length: 15 residues. The DNA for the CDR3 is TGTGCCATCGTCTTCGAACTCCAGGGGGCAAAGGGCTACACCTTC. Translated: CAIVFELQGAKGYTF.

This chain links TRBV28 with TRBJ2-1; D gene unclear. Germline V gene lookup returns CDR1 MDHEN and CDR2 SYDVKM. The CDR3 totals 15 residues. Trimming pared 3 bases from V and 2 bases from J, leaving 11 bases between. In DNA form, the CDR3 reads TGTGCCAGCAGTTTTCGGGTAGTAACCTACAATGAGCAGTTCTTC. This gives the protein CASSFRVVTYNEQFF.

CDR3 loop: CASSLDISGSADTQYF. CDR3 DNA sequence: TGTGCCAGCAGCTTAGATATTAGCGGGAGCGCAGATACGCAGTATTTT. The gene calls are TRBV11-1 and TRBJ2-3; 9 nucleotides line up with TRBD2. CDR3 size: 16 residues. V lost 1 base, J lost 4 bases, and 6 bases stayed unmatched. From germline, CDR1 is SGHAT and CDR2 FQDESV (reference sequence).

The chain carries TRBV30 and TRBJ2-7, with 8 bases that match TRBD2. The trim removed 2 bases at V and 2 bases at J, leaving 14 bases unmatched. The germline CDR1 and CDR2 sequences are GTSNPN and SVGIG (reference sequence). The CDR3 consists of 17 residues. The CDR3 reads CAWSRRLAGTRPYEQYF. The DNA for the CDR3 is TGTGCCTGGAGTCGAAGGCTAGCGGGTACCCGTCCCTACGAGCAGTACTTC. Complete variable domain (other parts from reference TRBV30 and TRBJ2-7): SQTIHQWPATLVQPVGSPLSLECTVEGTSNPNLYWYRQAAGRGLQLLFYSVGIGQISSEVPQNLSASRPQDRQFILSSKKLLLSDSGFYLCAWSRRLAGTRPYEQYFGPGTRLTVT.

V and J are TRBV19 and TRBJ1-1; weak D call: TRBD1 (5 bases). The CDR3 covers 13 residues. Germline V CDR1 and CDR2: LNHDA, SQIVND (reference sequence). V was pared by 4 bases and J by 2 bases, with 8 bases between. The CDR3 DNA is TGTGCCAGTAGTAACCAGGGAAACACTGAAGCTTTCTTT. Its translation: CASSNQGNTEAFF.

The chain joins TRBV5-8 to TRBJ2-7; 10 bases are shared with TRBD1. Trimming took 4 bases from V and 2 from J; bases not matched to a gene: 6. From germline, CDR1 is SGHTS and CDR2 YDEGEE. The CDR3 consists of 15 residues. The CDR3 spells CASSMGTGATYEQYF. For the CDR3, the DNA is TGTGCCAGCAGCATGGGGACAGGGGCTACCTACGAGCAGTACTTC.

The chain combines TRBV4-2 with TRBJ1-2, with D uncertain. Deletions cut 0 bases from V and 1 base from J, with 9 bases between. The CDR3 contains 15 residues. CDR1 LGHNA and CDR2 YNFKEQ come from the germline V gene. The CDR3 sequence is CASSQDGSLNYGYTF. Here the CDR3 DNA reads TGTGCCAGCAGCCAAGATGGCAGTCTTAACTATGGCTACACCTTC.

The chain couples TRBV19 to TRBJ1-6, with D possibly being TRBD1 (5 bases). Germline V lookup: CDR1 LNHDA, CDR2 SQIVND (reference sequence). The V end lost 5 bases, the J end lost 6 bases, and 14 bases lay between the germline ends. The CDR3 is 15 amino acids. The CDR3 sequence: CASSPPGGANSPLHF. The CDR3 DNA sequence: TGTGCCAGTAGTCCCCCAGGAGGGGCTAATTCACCCCTCCACTTT.

The chain combines TRBV19 with TRBJ2-5; TRBD2 matches 10 bases. The CDR3 length is 15 residues. Trimming took 4 bases from V and 3 from J; bases not matched to a gene: 5. Looked up from germline, CDR1 is LNHDA and CDR2 is SQIVND (reference sequence). Here the CDR3 reads CASSNFLAGEETQYF. The CDR3, as DNA: TGTGCCAGTAGTAATTTTCTAGCGGGAGAAGAGACCCAGTACTTC.

The V and J genes are TRBV28 and TRBJ1-2; 7 bases line up with TRBD1. Germline V CDR1 and CDR2: MDHEN, SYDVKM. The junction had 8 bases not matched to a gene; V was cut back by 6 bases and J by 4 bases. The length of the CDR3 is 14 residues. The CDR3 DNA reads TGTGCCAGCAGATTCCCTCAGGGGGTCTATGGCTACACCTTC. This encodes CASRFPQGVYGYTF.

This clone was seen once. The gene calls are TRBV6-5 and TRBJ1-1; D perhaps matches TRBD1 (5 bases). From germline, CDR1 is MNHEY and CDR2 SVGAGI. The ends were cut back, 7 bases at V and 3 bases at J, with 12 bases in the middle. The CDR3 contains 13 residues. The CDR3, as DNA: TGTGCCAGCATTTCTGCGGGACACACTGAAGCTTTCTTT. It yields the protein CASISAGHTEAFF.

V and J are TRBV7-9 and TRBJ1-2; D not resolved. CDR3 size: 14 residues. CDR1 is SEHNR, CDR2 FQNEAQ, per germline (reference sequence). V was pared by 5 bases and J by 5 bases, with 15 bases between. The CDR3 DNA is TGTGCCAGCAGCCCGCGAGGAGGGTTTTATGGCTACACCTTC. Its protein product is CASSPRGGFYGYTF.

The chain carries TRBV3-1 (or the pseudogene TRBV3-2) and TRBJ1-2; maybe TRBD1 (6 bases). The CDR3 loop spans 15 amino acids. The V gene lost 1 base and the J gene lost 3 bases, with 12 bases spanning the gap. Germline CDR1 reads LGHDT; CDR2 reads YNNKEL (reference sequence). This chain's CDR3 is CASSQGGPGDYGYTF. In DNA form, the CDR3 reads TGTGCCAGCAGCCAAGGCGGACCAGGGGACTATGGCTACACCTTC.

V gene TRBV4-1 combines with J gene TRBJ1-2, with D perhaps matching TRBD1 (6 bases). Germline-derived CDR1 and CDR2 are MGHRA and YSYEKL. The CDR3 has 13 amino acids. V lost 8 bases and J 6 bases, leaving 16 bases between the germline ends. The CDR3 is CASRGGRGDGYTF. CDR3 coding DNA: TGCGCCAGCCGAGGTGGCAGGGGAGATGGCTACACCTTC.

The J gene is TRBJ1-1, the V gene TRBV27, with D maybe TRBD1 (6 bases). Trimming took 1 base from V and 1 from J, leaving 13 bases between them. Germline V CDR1 and CDR2: MNHEY, SMNVEV (reference sequence). This CDR3 has 16 residues. In DNA, the CDR3 is TGTGCCAGCAGTTTATTTGGGGGCGCACAGAACACTGAAGCTTTCTTT. Protein product: CASSLFGGAQNTEAFF.

CDR3 nucleotides: TGTGCCTGGAGTATTGGCGGCAGCTCCTACAATGAGCAGTTCTTC. It is translated as CAWSIGGSSYNEQFF. The V and J genes are TRBV30 and TRBJ2-1; D is uncertain. CDR3 size: 15 residues. CDR1 GTSNPN and CDR2 SVGIG come from the germline V gene (reference sequence). Trimming left V 2 bases short and J 0 bases short, with 11 bases between.

The chain couples TRBV7-2 to TRBJ2-7; D is undetermined. V was pared by 1 base and J by 3 bases, with 7 bases between. The CDR3 totals 13 residues. Germline V gives CDR1 SGHTA, CDR2 FQGNSA. The CDR3 DNA reads TGTGCCAGCAGCTTAGTGACATACTACGAGCAGTACTTC. Translation: CASSLVTYYEQYF.

V gene TRBV24-1 combines with J gene TRBJ2-3, with a weak D call TRBD2 (7 bases). Looked up from germline, CDR1 is KGHDR and CDR2 is SFDVKD. Trimming left V 7 bases short and J 2 bases short, with 12 bases between. This CDR3 has 14 residues. In DNA, the CDR3 is TGTGCCACCAGAGGGGGACTACCCACAGATACGCAGTATTTT. Amino acid sequence: CATRGGLPTDTQYF.

The chain carries TRBV6-4 and TRBJ1-1; D is unclear. CDR1 is MRHNA and CDR2 is SNTAGT in the germline V gene. V shed 5 bases and J shed 1 base, with 8 bases lying between them. This CDR3 comprises 13 residues. CDR3 in DNA: TGTGCCAGCAGTATCGGGGAGAACACTGAAGCTTTCTTT. Its protein is CASSIGENTEAFF.

The rearrangement uses TRBV6-2 or TRBV6-3 and TRBJ1-6; no clear D gene. Germline V gene sequence: CDR1 MNHEY, CDR2 SVGEGT. The CDR3 is made up of 12 amino acids. V lost 2 bases, J lost 11 bases, and 7 bases lay in between. The CDR3 spells CASSYAWPPLHF. CDR3 sequence (DNA): TGTGCCAGCAGTTACGCCTGGCCACCCCTCCACTTT.

The CDR3 region has the DNA TGTGCCAGCTCACCGGAAACAGGACCAGAGACCCAGTACTTC. It encodes CASSPETGPETQYF. The chain has TRBV18 and TRBJ2-5, with D possibly TRBD1 on 5 matching bases. Germline V gene data show CDR1 as KGHSH and CDR2 as LQKENI. CDR3 size: 14 residues. Between the trimmed V and J ends, which lost 3 bases and 4 bases, there was a span of 12 bases.

J is TRBJ1-6 and V is TRBV5-4; maybe TRBD1 (5 bases). In germline, CDR1 is SGHNT, CDR2 YYREEE (reference sequence). This CDR3 is built from 16 residues. V was trimmed by 0 bases and J by 10 bases, leaving 17 bases between them. The CDR3 reads CASSLGGQGPRSPLHF. CDR3 nucleotide sequence: TGTGCCAGCAGCTTGGGTGGGCAGGGCCCAAGGTCACCCCTCCACTTT. Drawing the rest from reference TRBV5-4 and TRBJ1-6, the complete variable domain is ETGVTQSPTHLIKTRGQQVTLRCSSQSGHNTVSWYQQALGQGPQFIFQYYREEENGRGNFPPRFSGLQFPNYSSELNVNALELDDSALYLCASSLGGQGPRSPLHFGNGTRLTVT.